This T cell receptor (beta chain) was recovered during a study of shared clonotypes between healthy human individuals. This clone appeared a single time. The germline CDR1 and CDR2 sequences are SGHDT and YYEEEE. This CDR3 contains 19 residues. The J segment lost 2 bases and the V segment lost 2 bases, leaving 12 bases of the junction unmatched. The study ran the assay at deep level. Sequencing used immunoSEQ multiplex PCR; TCRdb keeps in-frame clones, though not all of them. The repertoire holds 1,500,000 or so clones, around 95% seen once, with about 1% in the top ten. The gene calls are TRBV5-6 and TRBJ2-6; 8 bases line up with TRBD1. The receptor was derived from a man under 40 in good health. Sequencing was performed on naive CD4+ T cells sorted from blood. Indicated subset: CD45RA+ positively selected. The CDR3 loop is CASSLVAGGHSTGANVLTF. The DNA for the CDR3 is TGTGCCAGCAGCTTAGTGGCAGGGGGCCATAGTACTGGGGCCAACGTCCTGACTTTC.